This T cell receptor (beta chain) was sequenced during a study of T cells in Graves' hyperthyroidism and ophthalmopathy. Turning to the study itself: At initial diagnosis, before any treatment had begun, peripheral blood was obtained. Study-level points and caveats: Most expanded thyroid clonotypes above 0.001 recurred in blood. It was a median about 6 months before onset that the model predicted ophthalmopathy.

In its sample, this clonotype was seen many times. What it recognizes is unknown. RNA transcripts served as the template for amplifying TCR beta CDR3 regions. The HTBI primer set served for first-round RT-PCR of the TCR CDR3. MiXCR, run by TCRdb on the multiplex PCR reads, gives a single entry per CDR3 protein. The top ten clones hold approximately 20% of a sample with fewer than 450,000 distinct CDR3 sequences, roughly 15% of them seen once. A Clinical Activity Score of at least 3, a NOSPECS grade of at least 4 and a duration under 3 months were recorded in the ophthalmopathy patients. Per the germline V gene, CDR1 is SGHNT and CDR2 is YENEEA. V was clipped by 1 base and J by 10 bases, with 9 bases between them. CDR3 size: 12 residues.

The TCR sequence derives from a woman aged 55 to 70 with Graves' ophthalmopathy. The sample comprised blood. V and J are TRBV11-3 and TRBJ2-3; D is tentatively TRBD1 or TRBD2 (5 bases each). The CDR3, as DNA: TGTGCCAGCAGCTTAGGACGGGACCCGCAGTATTTT. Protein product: CASSLGRDPQYF.